This T cell receptor beta chain was captured by sequencing in a study of beta chain features in type 1 diabetes. Isolated RNA was reverse transcribed in full, so expressed TCRB transcripts were sequenced. Assay used: immunoSEQ multiplex PCR; TCRdb lists only in-frame clones, some missing. The sample yields hundreds of thousands of clones, 13% seen once. With 2 bases clipped from V and 3 bases from J, the junction kept 1 base outside the gene matches. The CDR3 is 14 residues long. Germline CDR1 and CDR2: SGHRS and YFSETQ. Overall study results and limits: TCRB CDR3 length was moderately but significantly reduced in all four CD4+ subsets of Type 1 diabetes patients.

As for this clone: The antigen is unknown.

V usage is TRBV5-1 and J usage is TRBJ2-7, with 11 bases aligning to TRBD2. The sequenced sample consisted of naive CD4+ T cells from blood. This clonotype originated in a man aged 18-30 years with type 1 diabetes. The CDR3 sequence is CASSFGTSGYEQYF. The CDR3 nucleotides are TGCGCCAGCAGCTTCGGGACTAGCGGCTACGAGCAGTACTTC.